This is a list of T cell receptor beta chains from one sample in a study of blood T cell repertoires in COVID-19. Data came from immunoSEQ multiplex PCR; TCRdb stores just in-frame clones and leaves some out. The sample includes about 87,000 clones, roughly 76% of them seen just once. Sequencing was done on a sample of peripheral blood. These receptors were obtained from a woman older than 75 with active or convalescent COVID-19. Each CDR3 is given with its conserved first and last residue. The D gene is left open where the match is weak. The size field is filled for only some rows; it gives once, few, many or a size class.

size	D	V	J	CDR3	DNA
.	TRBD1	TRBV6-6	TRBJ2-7	CASSSGTATYEQYF	TGTGCCAGCAGTTCCGGGACAGCTACCTACGAGCAGTACTTC
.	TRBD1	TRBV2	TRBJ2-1	CASSGDRGLYNEQFF	TGTGCCAGCAGCGGGGACAGGGGGCTCTACAATGAGCAGTTCTTC
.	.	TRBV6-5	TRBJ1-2	CASTIGDYGYTF	TGTGCCAGCACCATAGGGGACTATGGCTACACCTTC
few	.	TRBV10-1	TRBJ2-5	CASSPGSGWETQYF	TGCGCCAGCAGCCCCGGGTCGGGGTGGGAGACCCAGTACTTC
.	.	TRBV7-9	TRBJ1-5	CASSSSGNQPQHF	TGTGCCAGCAGCTCTTCAGGGAATCAGCCCCAGCATTTT
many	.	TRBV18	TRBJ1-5	CASSPGQEGAQHF	TGTGCCAGCTCACCAGGCCAGGAGGGAGCCCAGCATTTT
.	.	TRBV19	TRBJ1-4	CASTRGLFPEKLFF	TGTGCCAGTACACGTGGGCTCTTTCCAGAAAAACTGTTTTTT
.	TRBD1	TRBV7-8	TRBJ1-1	CASSPRDRLEAFF	TGTGCCAGCAGCCCCCGGGACAGACTTGAAGCTTTCTTT
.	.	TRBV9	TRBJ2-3	CASSHRGDTQYF	TGTGCCAGCAGCCACCGAGGGGATACGCAGTATTTT
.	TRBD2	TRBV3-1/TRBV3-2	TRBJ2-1	CASSQVSLAGDNEQFF	TGTGCCAGCAGCCAAGTCTCTCTAGCGGGGGACAATGAGCAGTTCTTC
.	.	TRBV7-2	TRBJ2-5	CASSSDSLGTQYF	TGTGCCAGCAGCTCGGACAGTCTTGGGACCCAGTACTTC
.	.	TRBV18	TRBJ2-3	CASSPPSGMSTDTQYF	TGTGCCAGCTCACCACCGTCGGGAATGAGCACAGATACGCAGTATTTT
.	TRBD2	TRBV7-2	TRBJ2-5	CASSLAPGSGGETQYF	TGTGCCAGCAGCTTAGCGCCTGGTAGCGGGGGGGAGACCCAGTACTTC
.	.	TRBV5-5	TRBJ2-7	CASTLPRQGRRRYF	TGTGCCAGCACCCTACCGAGGCAGGGTCGTCGGCGGTACTTC
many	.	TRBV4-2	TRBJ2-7	CASSQATASSYEQYF	TGTGCCAGCAGCCAGGCGACAGCGAGCTCCTACGAGCAGTACTTC
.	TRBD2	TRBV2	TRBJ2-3	CASTRGAGGPGDTQYF	TGTGCCAGCACCCGTGGGGCGGGAGGGCCGGGAGATACGCAGTATTTT
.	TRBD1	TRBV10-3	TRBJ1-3	CAISRDSGNTIYF	TGTGCCATCAGTCGGGACAGTGGAAACACCATATATTTT
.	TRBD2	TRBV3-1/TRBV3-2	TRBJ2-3	CASSQDGTKTDTQYF	TGTGCCAGCAGCCAAGATGGGACTAAGACAGATACGCAGTATTTT
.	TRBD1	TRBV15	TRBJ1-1	CATSGDRGGTEAFF	TGTGCCACCAGCGGGGACAGGGGGGGCACTGAAGCTTTCTTT
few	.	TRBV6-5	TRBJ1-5	CASREGVVAQPQHF	TGTGCCAGCAGGGAGGGCGTTGTCGCTCAGCCCCAGCATTTT
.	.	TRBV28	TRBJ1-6	CASSFNYNSPLHF	TGTGCCAGCAGTTTTAACTATAATTCACCCCTCCACTTT
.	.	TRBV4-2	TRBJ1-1	CASSRGFSGRGNTEAFF	TGTGCCAGCAGCCGGGGATTTAGTGGCAGGGGGAACACTGAAGCTTTCTTT
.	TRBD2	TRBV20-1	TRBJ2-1	CSASGLAGGNYYNEQFF	TGCAGTGCGAGTGGGCTAGCGGGGGGGAATTACTACAATGAGCAGTTCTTC
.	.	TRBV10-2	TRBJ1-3	CASSPTSGNTIYF	TGCGCCAGCAGCCCGACATCTGGAAACACCATATATTTT
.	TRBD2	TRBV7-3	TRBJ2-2	CASSLSIAGTNTGELFF	TGTGCCAGCAGCTTATCCATAGCGGGAACGAACACCGGGGAGCTGTTTTTT
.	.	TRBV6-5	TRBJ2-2	CASLRSSTGELFF	TGTGCCAGCCTCCGGAGCTCCACCGGGGAGCTGTTTTTT
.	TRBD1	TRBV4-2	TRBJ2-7	CASSQSQGETYEQYF	TGTGCCAGCAGCCAGTCACAGGGGGAGACCTACGAGCAGTACTTC
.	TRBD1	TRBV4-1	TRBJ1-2	CASSQDQGANDYGYTF	TGCGCCAGCAGCCAAGATCAGGGGGCTAATGACTATGGCTACACCTTC
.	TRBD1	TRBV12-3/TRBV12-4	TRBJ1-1	CASSLDRGFGAFF	TGTGCCAGCAGTCTCGACAGGGGGTTTGGTGCTTTCTTT
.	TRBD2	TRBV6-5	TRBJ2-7	CASSYALAGGEQYF	TGTGCCAGCAGTTACGCCCTAGCGGGAGGCGAGCAGTACTTC
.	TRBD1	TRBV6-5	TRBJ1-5	CATSDRGNQPQHF	TGTGCCACCTCGGACAGGGGAAATCAGCCCCAGCATTTT
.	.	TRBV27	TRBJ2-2	CASSLYSRRLTGELFF	TGTGCCAGCAGTTTATACTCGCGGCGGCTGACCGGGGAGCTGTTTTTT
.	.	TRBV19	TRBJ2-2	CASSILTGSGTGELFF	TGTGCCAGTAGTATACTCACAGGGTCAGGCACCGGGGAGCTGTTTTTT
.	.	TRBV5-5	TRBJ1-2	CASSNSMYGYTF	TGTGCCAGCAGCAACAGTATGTATGGCTACACCTTC
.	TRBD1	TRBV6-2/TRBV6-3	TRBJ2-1	CASSQDRGLFNEQFF	TGTGCCAGCAGTCAAGACAGGGGGCTTTTCAATGAGCAGTTCTTC
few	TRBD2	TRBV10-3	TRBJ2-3	CAIRLSPGTSGGTPTSDTQYF	TGTGCCATCAGGTTATCCCCGGGAACTAGCGGGGGGACACCAACCTCGGATACGCAGTATTTT
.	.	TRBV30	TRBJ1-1	CAWSSSRSDMNTEAFF	TGTGCCTGGAGTTCAAGCCGGTCCGACATGAACACTGAAGCTTTCTTT
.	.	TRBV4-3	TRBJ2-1	CASSQASDHEQFF	TGCGCCAGCAGCCAAGCTAGCGACCATGAGCAGTTCTTC
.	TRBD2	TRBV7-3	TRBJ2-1	CASSGRLSGGLSDEQFF	TGTGCCAGCAGCGGGCGACTGAGCGGGGGACTTTCTGATGAGCAGTTCTTC
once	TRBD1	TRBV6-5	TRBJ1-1	CASSSGQGNTEAFF	TGTGCCAGCAGTTCTGGACAGGGGAACACTGAAGCTTTCTTT